The 8 T cell receptor beta chains below come from one sample, sequenced in a study of molecular identifiers for immune sequencing clone quantification. A single record per CDR3 protein comes from TCRdb applying MiXCR to the PCR reads. The data hold about 320,000 distinct CDR3 sequences, with about 23% observed a single time. Sequences were obtained from naive CD8+ T cells from blood, with Jurkat cell RNA spiked in. As to subset: FACS-sorted CD8+CD4-CCR7+CD45RA+ naive T cells. The receptors shown here come from a human donor in good health. Some libraries in this study had Jurkat cell RNA spiked in.

The table lists this clonotype with a few counts. J is TRBJ1-5 and V is TRBV12-3 or TRBV12-4, with D possibly TRBD1 on 5 matching bases. Trimming stripped 5 bases from V and 5 bases from J, with 10 bases between. This CDR3 contains 13 residues. DNA of the CDR3: TGTGCCAGCAGTCCAGTGGGGGATCAGCCCCAGCATTTT. Residues: CASSPVGDQPQHF.

This clonotype has at least ten counts. This rearrangement joins TRBV6-5 to TRBJ1-5; unclear D gene. With 5 bases removed from V and 1 base from J, the gap between germline ends came to 9 bases. This CDR3 spans 14 amino acids. CDR1 and CDR2 from the germline V gene are MNHEY and SVGAGI. This CDR3 is CASSGGGSNQPQHF. CDR3 DNA: TGTGCCAGCAGTGGAGGTGGGAGCAATCAGCCCCAGCATTTT.

This clonotype was observed a handful of times. In nucleotides, the CDR3 is TGTGCCAGCAGTTTTAGGCTACCCAACACCGGGGAGCTGTTTTTT. Amino acid sequence: CASSFRLPNTGELFF. This rearrangement joins TRBV12-3 or TRBV12-4 to TRBJ2-2; D remains ambiguous. The CDR3 extends over 15 amino acids. The ends were cut back, 3 bases at V and 2 bases at J, with 10 bases in the middle.

This clonotype was detected ten times or more. V gene TRBV7-2 combines with J gene TRBJ2-3; D may be TRBD2 (5 bases). The ends were cut back, 0 bases at V and 5 bases at J, with 12 bases in the middle. The CDR3 totals 15 residues. Germline V gene data show CDR1 as SGHTA and CDR2 as FQGNSA. The CDR3 coding sequence is TGTGCCAGCAGCTTAGCATCGGGGTTTCGAGATACGCAGTATTTT. It specifies CASSLASGFRDTQYF.

To note about this clonotype: A clone one base away is much larger, so this may be a read error. The chain combines TRBV12-5 with TRBJ1-5; 8 bases map to TRBD1. This CDR3 contains 16 residues. Per germline, CDR1 LGHNT and CDR2 FRNRAP. V lost 1 base to trimming and J lost 7 bases; unmatched junction nucleotides: 9. CDR3 in DNA: TGTGCTAGTGGTTTGGATACCAGGGGGCTTGGGCAGCCCCAGCATTTT. It specifies CASGLDTRGLGQPQHF.

This clonotype was seen at least ten times. The chain combines TRBV30 with TRBJ2-7, with D unresolved. Germline assignment: CDR1 GTSNPN and CDR2 SVGIG (reference sequence). Trimming removed 3 bases from V and 1 base from J, with 7 bases in between. The CDR3 extends over 12 amino acids. The CDR3: CAWRTDSYEQYF. The CDR3, as DNA: TGTGCCTGGAGGACTGATTCCTACGAGCAGTACTTC. Full variable domain (missing parts from reference TRBV30 and TRBJ2-7): SQTIHQWPATLVQPVGSPLSLECTVEGTSNPNLYWYRQAAGRGLQLLFYSVGIGQISSEVPQNLSASRPQDRQFILSSKKLLLSDSGFYLCAWRTDSYEQYFGPGTRLTVT.

This clonotype was counted at least ten times. The chain carries TRBV24-1 and TRBJ2-1; D ambiguous. Germline CDR1 KGHDR, CDR2 SFDVKD. Trimming removed 5 bases from V and 3 bases from J, with 4 bases in between. The CDR3 has 12 amino acids. Here the CDR3 DNA reads TGTGCCACCAGTGGGGGCTACAATGAGCAGTTCTTC. Protein sequence: CATSGGYNEQFF.

Only a few counts were recorded for this clonotype. The chain has TRBV7-8 and TRBJ2-5, with TRBD2 as a possible D gene (6 bases). V was shortened by 5 bases and J by 1 base, with 20 bases between the two germline ends. Germline assignment: CDR1 SGHVS and CDR2 FQNEAQ. This CDR3 comprises 17 residues. The CDR3 DNA is TGTGCCAGCAGCCCCATCGGGTGGGGCGGGGTCCAAGAGACCCAGTACTTC. This encodes CASSPIGWGGVQETQYF.